One sample yielded the 4 T cell receptor beta chains listed below, sequenced in a study of T cell clones after liver transplantation. TCRdb keeps only in-frame clones here, not all; method: immunoSEQ multiplex PCR. The profile shows 55,000 to 75,000 clones, 70% of them singletons. The material sequenced was CD4+ T cells from blood, taken at the roughly 15-month timepoint. The receptor set was obtained from a human patient who received a liver transplant. A subset of T cells may come from the graft donor.

The gene calls are TRBV10-3 and TRBJ2-2; TRBD1 or TRBD2 may be the D gene (5 bases each). V lost 0 bases and J 6 bases, leaving 11 bases between the germline ends. CDR1 ENHRY and CDR2 SYGVKD come from the germline V gene. The CDR3 extends over 15 amino acids. This chain's CDR3 is CAISESDNGAGELFF. In DNA form, the CDR3 reads TGTGCCATCAGTGAGTCGGACAACGGGGCCGGGGAGCTGTTTTTT.

The chain has TRBV9 and TRBJ2-4, with 8 bases lining up with TRBD2. Germline V gene sequence: CDR1 SGDLS, CDR2 YYNGEE. V lost 3 bases and J lost 5; bases outside the gene matches: 4. The CDR3 is 14 amino acids. The CDR3 loop reads CASSAGLGENIQYF. The CDR3 DNA reads TGTGCCAGCAGCGCGGGACTAGGGGAAAACATTCAGTACTTC.

The rearrangement links TRBV28 to TRBJ2-3; 9 bases agree with TRBD2. CDR3 length: 14 amino acids. V dropped 5 bases and J dropped 6; count of bases not matched to a gene: 6. The germline gives CDR1 MDHEN, CDR2 SYDVKM. The CDR3: CASSPSGGRDTQYF. The CDR3 DNA reads TGTGCCAGCAGTCCGAGCGGGGGGAGGGATACGCAGTATTTT.

The chain employs TRBV5-8 and TRBJ1-1; 9 nucleotides agree with TRBD1. V dropped 4 bases and J dropped 7; count of bases not matched to a gene: 5. This CDR3 has 13 residues. CDR1 is SGHTS, CDR2 YDEGEE, per germline. The CDR3 sequence is CASSSTGGGEAFF. DNA of the CDR3: TGTGCCAGCAGCAGCACAGGGGGCGGTGAAGCTTTCTTT.